This TCR beta chain was found in a study of T cell repertoires in aging, cancer and after chemotherapy. The wider study: Glioblastoma patients receiving temozolomide-based therapy gave paired samples before and after chemotherapy. Study-level results: Untreated cancer patients had significantly lower blood TCR diversity than age-matched healthy donors. In healthy donors, age-related TCR diversity loss mainly reflected lost richness. In each cancer cohort, median generation probability increased across chemotherapy, suggesting thymic output rebounded.

Multiplex touch-down PCR with TRB-A/B primers amplified rearranged V-D-J TRB sequences. A single record per CDR3 protein comes from TCRdb applying MiXCR to the multiplex PCR reads. The sample has roughly 7,200 distinct CDR3 sequences, 53% seen once. With respect to this clonotype: What it binds is unknown.

Peripheral blood genomic DNA, not sorted cells or RNA, was the template. The sequence was collected from a human donor with a solid tumor. The sample comprised blood.

CDR3 amino acids: CASGIAEAYEQYF. The CDR3 coding sequence is TGTGCCAGCGGTATAGCGGAAGCCTACGAGCAGTACTTC. The rearrangement joins TRBV2 to TRBJ2-7, with D possibly being TRBD2 (6 bases). Germline assignment: CDR1 SNHLY and CDR2 FYNNEI. The CDR3 consists of 13 residues. V dropped 8 bases and J dropped 2 bases, with 13 bases sitting between them.